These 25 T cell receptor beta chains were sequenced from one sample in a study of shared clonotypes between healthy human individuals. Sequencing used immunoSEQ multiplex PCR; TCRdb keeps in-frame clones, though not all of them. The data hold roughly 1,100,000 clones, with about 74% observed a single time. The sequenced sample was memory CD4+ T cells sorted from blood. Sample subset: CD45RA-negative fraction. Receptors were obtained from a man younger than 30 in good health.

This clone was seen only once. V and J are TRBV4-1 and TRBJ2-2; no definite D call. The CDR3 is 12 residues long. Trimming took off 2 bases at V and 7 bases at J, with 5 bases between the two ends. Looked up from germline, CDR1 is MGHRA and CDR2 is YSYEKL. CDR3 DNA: TGCGCCAGCAGCCAAATATACGGGGAGCTGTTTTTT. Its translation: CASSQIYGELFF.

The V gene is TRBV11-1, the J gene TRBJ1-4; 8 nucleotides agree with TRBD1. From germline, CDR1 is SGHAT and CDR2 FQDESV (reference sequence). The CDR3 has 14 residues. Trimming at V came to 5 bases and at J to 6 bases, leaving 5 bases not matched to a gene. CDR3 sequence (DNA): TGTGCCAGCAGCGTTGGACAGGGAGATGAAAAACTGTTTTTT. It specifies CASSVGQGDEKLFF.

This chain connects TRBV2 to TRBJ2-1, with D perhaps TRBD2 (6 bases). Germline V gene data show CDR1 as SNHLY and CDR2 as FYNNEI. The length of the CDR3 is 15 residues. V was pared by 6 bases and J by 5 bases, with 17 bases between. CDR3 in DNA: TGTGCCAGCAGGTTTCGGGCGGGGCTACACAATGAGCAGTTCTTC. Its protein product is CASRFRAGLHNEQFF. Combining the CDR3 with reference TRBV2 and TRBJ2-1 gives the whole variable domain EPEVTQTPSHQVTQMGQEVILRCVPISNHLYFYWYRQILGQKVEFLVSFYNNEISEKSEIFDDQFSVERPDGSNFTLKIRSTKLEDSAMYFCASRFRAGLHNEQFFGPGTRLTVL.

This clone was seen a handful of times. The chain's CDR3 is CASSLDGGSQSEQFF. The CDR3 DNA is TGTGCCAGCAGCTTAGACGGCGGGAGTCAAAGTGAGCAGTTCTTC. The chain combines TRBV7-9 with TRBJ2-1, with TRBD2 matching over 7 bases. CDR1 and CDR2 (germline): SEHNR, FQNEAQ (reference sequence). J lost 9 bases, V lost 1 base, and 9 bases had no gene match. The CDR3 has 15 amino acids.

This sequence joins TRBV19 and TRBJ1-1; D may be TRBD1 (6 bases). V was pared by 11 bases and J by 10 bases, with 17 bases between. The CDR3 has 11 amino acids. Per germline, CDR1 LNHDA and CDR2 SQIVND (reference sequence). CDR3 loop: CAPKQGLLAFF. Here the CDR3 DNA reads TGTGCCCCCAAGCAGGGGTTGTTAGCTTTCTTT.

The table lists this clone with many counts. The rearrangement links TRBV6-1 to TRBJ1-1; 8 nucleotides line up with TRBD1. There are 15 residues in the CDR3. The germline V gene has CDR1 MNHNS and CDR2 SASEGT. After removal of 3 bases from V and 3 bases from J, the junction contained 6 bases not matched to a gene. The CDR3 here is CASSEEDRADTEAFF. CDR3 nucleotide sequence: TGTGCCAGCAGTGAGGAGGACAGGGCAGACACTGAAGCTTTCTTT.

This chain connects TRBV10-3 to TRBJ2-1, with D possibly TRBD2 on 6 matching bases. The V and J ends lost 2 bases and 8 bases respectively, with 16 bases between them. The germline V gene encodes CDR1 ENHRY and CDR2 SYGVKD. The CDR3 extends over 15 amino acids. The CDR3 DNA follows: TGTGCCATCAGTGAGAGAGGAGGGCCGATGTATGAGCAGTTCTTC. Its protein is CAISERGGPMYEQFF.

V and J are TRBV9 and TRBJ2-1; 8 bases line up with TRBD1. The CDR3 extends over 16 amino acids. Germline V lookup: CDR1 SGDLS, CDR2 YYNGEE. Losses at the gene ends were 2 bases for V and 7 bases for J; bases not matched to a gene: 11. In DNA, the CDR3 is TGTGCCAGCAGCGTCGGACAGGGCGGGGCGAGAAATGAGCAGTTCTTC. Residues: CASSVGQGGARNEQFF.

The CDR3 DNA reads as TGTGCCAGCAGCGTAGCGTTGACGCACGCAGATACGCAGTATTTT. Translation: CASSVALTHADTQYF. The J gene is TRBJ2-3, the V gene TRBV9, with D unclear. V lost 0 bases and J lost 4, with 12 bases in between. The CDR3 extends over 15 amino acids. The germline gives CDR1 SGDLS, CDR2 YYNGEE.

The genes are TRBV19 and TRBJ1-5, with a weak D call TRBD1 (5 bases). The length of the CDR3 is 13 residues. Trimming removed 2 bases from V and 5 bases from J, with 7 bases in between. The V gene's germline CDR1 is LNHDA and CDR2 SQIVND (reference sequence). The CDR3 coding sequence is TGTGCCAGTAGTATAAGACAGTATCAGCCCCAGCATTTT. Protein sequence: CASSIRQYQPQHF.

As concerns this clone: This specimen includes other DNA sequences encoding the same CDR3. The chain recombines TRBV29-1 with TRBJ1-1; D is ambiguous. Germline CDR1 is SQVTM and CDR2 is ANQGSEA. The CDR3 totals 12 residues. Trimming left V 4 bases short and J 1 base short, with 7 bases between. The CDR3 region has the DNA TGCAGCGTTGTAAGAACGAACACTGAAGCTTTCTTT. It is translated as CSVVRTNTEAFF.

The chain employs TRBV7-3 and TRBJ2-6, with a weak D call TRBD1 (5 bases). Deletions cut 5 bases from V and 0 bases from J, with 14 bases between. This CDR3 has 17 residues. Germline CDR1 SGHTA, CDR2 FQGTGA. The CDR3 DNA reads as TGTGCCAGCAGCCCAGACAGTGCCTTCTCTGGGGCCAACGTCCTGACTTTC. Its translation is CASSPDSAFSGANVLTF.

The DNA for the CDR3 is TGTGCCAGCTCACCCCGGACAGGGTGGGAGCAGTACTTC. Protein: CASSPRTGWEQYF. The chain combines TRBV18 with TRBJ2-7; TRBD1 agrees at 8 bases. Per germline, CDR1 KGHSH and CDR2 LQKENI. The CDR3 is 13 amino acids. With 3 bases clipped from V and 7 bases from J, the junction kept 5 bases outside the gene matches.

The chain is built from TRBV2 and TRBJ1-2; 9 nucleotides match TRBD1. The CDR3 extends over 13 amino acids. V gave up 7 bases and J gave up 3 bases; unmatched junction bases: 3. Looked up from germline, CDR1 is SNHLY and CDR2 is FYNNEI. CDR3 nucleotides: TGTGCCAGCAAACGGGACAGGGACTATGGCTACACCTTC. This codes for CASKRDRDYGYTF.

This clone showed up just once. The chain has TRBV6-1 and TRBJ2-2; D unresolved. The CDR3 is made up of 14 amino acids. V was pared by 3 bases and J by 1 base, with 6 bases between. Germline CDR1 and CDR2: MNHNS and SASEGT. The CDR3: CASSDRRNTGELFF. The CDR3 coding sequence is TGTGCCAGCAGTGACCGCAGGAACACCGGGGAGCTGTTTTTT.

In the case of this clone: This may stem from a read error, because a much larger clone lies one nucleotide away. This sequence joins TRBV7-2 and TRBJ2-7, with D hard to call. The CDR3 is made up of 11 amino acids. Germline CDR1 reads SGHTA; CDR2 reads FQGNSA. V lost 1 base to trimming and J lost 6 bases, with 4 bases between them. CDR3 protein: CASSLDLEQYF. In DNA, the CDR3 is TGTGCCAGCAGCTTAGATCTCGAGCAGTACTTC.

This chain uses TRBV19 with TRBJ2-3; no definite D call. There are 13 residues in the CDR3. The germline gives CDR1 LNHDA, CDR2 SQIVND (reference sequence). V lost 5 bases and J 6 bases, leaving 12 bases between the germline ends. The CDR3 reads CASSPGSADTQYF. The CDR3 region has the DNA TGTGCCAGTAGTCCTGGTTCCGCTGATACGCAGTATTTT. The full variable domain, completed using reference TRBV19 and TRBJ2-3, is DGGITQSPKYLFRKEGQNVTLSCEQNLNHDAMYWYRQDPGQGLRLIYYSQIVNDFQKGDIAEGYSVSREKKESFPLTVTSAQKNPTAFYLCASSPGSADTQYFGPGTRLTVL.

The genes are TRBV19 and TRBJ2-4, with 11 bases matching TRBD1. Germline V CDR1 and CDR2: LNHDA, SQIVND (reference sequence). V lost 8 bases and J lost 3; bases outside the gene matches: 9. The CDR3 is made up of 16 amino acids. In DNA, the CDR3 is TGTGCCAGTGCCCCGACGGGACAGGGGGACAAAAACATTCAGTACTTC. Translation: CASAPTGQGDKNIQYF.

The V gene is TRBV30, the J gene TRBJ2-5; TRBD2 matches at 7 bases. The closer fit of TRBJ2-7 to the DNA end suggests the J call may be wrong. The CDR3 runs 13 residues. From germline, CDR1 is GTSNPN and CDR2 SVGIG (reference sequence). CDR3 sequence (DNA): TGTGCCTGGACCACGGGGGGAACCTACGAGCAGTACTTC. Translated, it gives CAWTTGGTYEQYF.

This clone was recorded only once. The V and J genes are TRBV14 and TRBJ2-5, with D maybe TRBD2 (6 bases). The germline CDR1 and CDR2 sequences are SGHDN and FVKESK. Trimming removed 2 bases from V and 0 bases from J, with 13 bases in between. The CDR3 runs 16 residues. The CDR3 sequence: CASSQRERRYQETQYF. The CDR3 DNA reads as TGTGCCAGCAGCCAACGGGAGCGGCGGTACCAAGAGACCCAGTACTTC.

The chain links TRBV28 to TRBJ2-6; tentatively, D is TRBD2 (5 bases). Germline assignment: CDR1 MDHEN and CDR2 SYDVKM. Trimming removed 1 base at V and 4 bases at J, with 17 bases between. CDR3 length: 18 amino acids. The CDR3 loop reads CASSLYATEGSGANVLTF. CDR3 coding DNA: TGTGCCAGCAGTTTATATGCCACTGAGGGCTCGGGGGCCAACGTCCTGACTTTC.

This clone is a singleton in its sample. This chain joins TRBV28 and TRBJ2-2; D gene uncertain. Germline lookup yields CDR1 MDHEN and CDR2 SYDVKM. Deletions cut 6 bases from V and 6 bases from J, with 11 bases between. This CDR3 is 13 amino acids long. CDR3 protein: CASSFRTAGELFF. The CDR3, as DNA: TGTGCCAGCAGCTTTAGGACGGCCGGGGAGCTGTTTTTT.

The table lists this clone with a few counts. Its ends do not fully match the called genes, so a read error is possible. CDR3 loop: CASRLAPNNEQFF. The CDR3 coding sequence is TGTGCCAGCAGATTAGCGCCCAACAATGAGCAGTTCTTC. The chain recombines TRBV11-2 with TRBJ2-1; a possible D gene is TRBD2 (5 bases). CDR1 and CDR2 (germline): SGHAT, FQNNGV. This CDR3 has 13 amino acids.

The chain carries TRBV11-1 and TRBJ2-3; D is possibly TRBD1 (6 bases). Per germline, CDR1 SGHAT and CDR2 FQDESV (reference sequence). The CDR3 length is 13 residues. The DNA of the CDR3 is TGTGCTTCCCAGGGGCCCGGCACAGATACGCAGTATTTT. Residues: CASQGPGTDTQYF.

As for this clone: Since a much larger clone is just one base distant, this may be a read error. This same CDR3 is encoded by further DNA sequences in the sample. The CDR3 loop is CASSVGVGNSPLHF. For the CDR3, the DNA is TGTGCCAGCAGCGTAGGGGTGGGGAATTCACCCCTCCACTTT. This chain joins TRBV9 and TRBJ1-6, with no clear D. The CDR3 is made up of 14 amino acids. V was shortened by 0 bases and J by 7 bases, with 8 bases between the two germline ends. Germline assignment: CDR1 SGDLS and CDR2 YYNGEE. The full variable domain, completed using reference TRBV9 and TRBJ1-6, is DSGVTQTPKHLITATGQRVTLRCSPRSGDLSVYWYQQSLDQGLQFLIQYYNGEERAKGNILERFSAQQFPDLHSELNLSSLELGDSALYFCASSVGVGNSPLHFGNGTRLTVT.